A selection of T cell receptor beta chains follows, all from one sample in a study of Ad26.COV2.S vaccination and SARS-CoV-2 variants. Produced via immunoSEQ multiplex PCR; TCRdb's table is partial and in-frame only. The repertoire consists of under 400,000 clones, with around nine tenths occurring once and the leading ten covering roughly 3.1%. The material was peripheral blood, obtained in a trial of Ad26.COV2.S vaccine versus placebo. These receptors came from a person aged 18-60 years who received the Ad26.COV2.S COVID-19 vaccine or a placebo. CDR3s include the opening cysteine and the closing phenylalanine or tryptophan. Each record gives: clone size, V gene, D gene, J gene, CDR3 DNA, CDR3 protein. A D gene is named only where the DNA matches it firmly. Size is omitted from some rows. Given values are once, few, many or a class for expanded clones.

.	TRBV7-8	.	TRBJ2-2	TGTGCCAGCAGCCTCATAGGGGTAGCCGGGGAGCTGTTTTTT	CASSLIGVAGELFF
.	TRBV3-1/TRBV3-2	.	TRBJ1-4	TGTGCCAGCAGCCCGGTATCTAATGAAAAACTGTTTTTT	CASSPVSNEKLFF
once	TRBV19	.	TRBJ1-5	TGTGCCAGTAGTATTCCCCGAGGGGGGCGGGGCAATCAGCCCCAGCATTTT	CASSIPRGGRGNQPQHF
.	TRBV9	.	TRBJ1-4	TGTGCCAGCAGTTATGGGGGGGCTAATGAAAAACTGTTTTTT	CASSYGGANEKLFF
.	TRBV7-9	.	TRBJ1-2	TGTGCCAGCAGCTTGGGGGATACCTATGGCTACACCTTC	CASSLGDTYGYTF
.	TRBV5-5	.	TRBJ2-1	TGTGCCAGCAGCTCCCGGGGGAGCTCCTACAATGAGCAGTTCTTC	CASSSRGSSYNEQFF
.	TRBV4-3	.	TRBJ1-1	TGCGCCAGCAGCCCAAAGTGGGCACCGAACACTGAAGCTTTCTTT	CASSPKWAPNTEAFF
.	TRBV19	.	TRBJ1-5	TGTGCCAGTAGTACTTGGAGAGGCGATCAGCCCCAGCATTTT	CASSTWRGDQPQHF
.	TRBV19	.	TRBJ1-5	TGTGCCAGCACCAATTCCGGCGGCAATCAGCCCCAGCATTTT	CASTNSGGNQPQHF
.	TRBV12-5	.	TRBJ1-1	TGTGCTAGTGGTTTGGTAAGAGGGTCCACTGAAGCTTTCTTT	CASGLVRGSTEAFF
.	TRBV6-6	.	TRBJ2-6	TGTGCCATCTCCGAACACTCTGGGGCCAACGTCCTGACTTTC	CAISEHSGANVLTF
.	TRBV4-2	.	TRBJ2-7	TGTGCCAGCAGCCAAGATCGGAAGGGGACCTACGAGCAGTACTTC	CASSQDRKGTYEQYF
once	TRBV7-9	.	TRBJ2-3	TGTGCCAGCAGCACCACTAGCACAGATACGCAGTATTTT	CASSTTSTDTQYF
.	TRBV6-5	TRBD1	TRBJ2-7	TGTGCCGGCAGGGGGAATAGCTACGAGCAGTACTTC	CAGRGNSYEQYF
.	TRBV5-1	TRBD2	TRBJ2-1	TGCGCCAGCACCCTGACTAGCGGGGGTAATGAGCAGTTCTTC	CASTLTSGGNEQFF
once	TRBV18	.	TRBJ2-3	TGTGCCAGCTCACCACCTTTCAGTTCAGATACGCAGTATTTT	CASSPPFSSDTQYF
.	TRBV21-1	.	TRBJ2-1	TGTGCCAGCAGCAAAGCATCCAATGAGCAGTTCTTC	CASSKASNEQFF
.	TRBV7-3	TRBD1	TRBJ2-1	TGTGCCAGCAGCTTAGAGGGACAGGGTTACAATGAGCAGTTCTTC	CASSLEGQGYNEQFF
.	TRBV5-8	.	TRBJ2-6	TGTGCCAGCAGCCCTTACAGAGATTCCTCTGGGGCCAACGTCCTGACTTTC	CASSPYRDSSGANVLTF
once	TRBV12-3/TRBV12-4	.	TRBJ1-1	TGTGCCAGCAGTTTTAGGAACACTGAAGCTTTCTTT	CASSFRNTEAFF
.	TRBV19	TRBD1	TRBJ1-2	TGTGCCACCGGGACAGCTTATGGCTACACCTTC	CATGTAYGYTF
few	TRBV2	.	TRBJ1-6	TGTGCCAGCAGCGAGGGAAGAAATTCACCCCTCCACTTT	CASSEGRNSPLHF
.	TRBV29-1	.	TRBJ1-2	TGCAGCGTTGGGATTTCTAACTATGGCTACACCTTC	CSVGISNYGYTF
few	TRBV30	.	TRBJ2-7	TGTGCCTGGAGTGCCCCCCGGGACGGAGCCTACGAGCAGTACTTC	CAWSAPRDGAYEQYF
.	TRBV7-9	TRBD2	TRBJ2-3	TGTGCCAGCAGCTTAGTTGGCGGGGGTAGCACAGATACGCAGTATTTT	CASSLVGGGSTDTQYF
.	TRBV6-2/TRBV6-3	TRBD1	TRBJ1-1	TGTGCCAGCAGTTACACAGGGGCAAGGGCTGAAGCTTTCTTT	CASSYTGARAEAFF
.	TRBV9	.	TRBJ1-2	TGTGCCAGCAGCCAGGACGGCTTCGACTATGGCTACACCTTC	CASSQDGFDYGYTF
once	TRBV20-1	.	TRBJ2-7	TGCAGTGCTTCCAGGGGAGACGAGCAGTACTTC	CSASRGDEQYF
.	TRBV14	.	TRBJ1-2	TGTGCCAGCAGCCAATATTTGGGGGATCCTGATGGCTACACCTTC	CASSQYLGDPDGYTF
.	TRBV4-3	.	TRBJ2-1	TGCGCCAGCAGCCAAGATCGGGCGCGCATGGGCTCCTACAATGAGCAGTTCTTC	CASSQDRARMGSYNEQFF
.	TRBV11-2	.	TRBJ1-1	TGTGCCAGCAGCTTAGAGGGGGCCGGGGGCACTGAAGCTTTCTTT	CASSLEGAGGTEAFF
.	TRBV5-1	.	TRBJ2-3	TGCGCCAGCAGCTTGGCACAGGCGGGCTTCACAGATACGCAGTATTTT	CASSLAQAGFTDTQYF
.	TRBV6-6	TRBD1	TRBJ2-7	TGTGCCAGCAGATCGGGACAGGGGACCTACGAGCAGTACTTC	CASRSGQGTYEQYF
once	TRBV27	TRBD1	TRBJ2-7	TGTGCCAGCAGAAAGGGACAGGGGGCAACCTACGAGCAGTACTTC	CASRKGQGATYEQYF
.	TRBV10-3	.	TRBJ1-2	TGTGCCATCAGTGCTTACCAAGCGACGAGGGGGGATGGCTACACCTTC	CAISAYQATRGDGYTF
.	TRBV7-2	TRBD1	TRBJ1-4	TGTGCCAGCAGCTTAGTAGGGACAGGGGTCTCTAATGAAAAACTGTTTTTT	CASSLVGTGVSNEKLFF
once	TRBV24-1	TRBD2	TRBJ2-5	TGTGCCACCAGTGACCCCGGGGAGGGACAAGAGACCCAGTACTTC	CATSDPGEGQETQYF
.	TRBV3-1/TRBV3-2	.	TRBJ1-1	TGTGCCAGCAGCCAAGATGGAATAGGGAACACTGAAGCTTTCTTT	CASSQDGIGNTEAFF
many	TRBV7-3	TRBD1	TRBJ2-2	TGTGCCAGCAGCCAGACAGGGGGCGGGGAGCTGTTTTTT	CASSQTGGGELFF
.	TRBV15	.	TRBJ2-1	TGTGCCACCAGCAGAGAAGCCCGGAACAATGAGCAGTTCTTC	CATSREARNNEQFF
.	TRBV5-1	.	TRBJ1-1	TGCGCCAGCAGCCCGGGGGCAGGCGAGCACACTGAAGCTTTCTTT	CASSPGAGEHTEAFF